This T cell receptor beta chain was sequenced for a study of T-cell reconstitution after alpha-beta-depleted transplantation in children (dated by TCRdb to the mid-2010s). With regard to the full study: Using TCR repertoire profiling, the study followed T-cell immune reconstitution in a quantitative way in children after TCRalphabeta/CD19-depleted allogeneic hematopoietic cell transplantation.

Sequences MGHRA (CDR1) and YSYEKL (CDR2) are obtained from the germline V gene. A distance of 14 bases separates the germline ends of V and J, which lose 5 bases and 9 bases respectively. The CDR3 starts with the cysteine, ends with the phenylalanine, and has 13 residues. The sequence is cut down to CDR3 DNA, 39 bases in frame from base 1. Library creation used PCR. Sequencing used an Illumina HiSeq 2500. TCR library preparation used molecular barcoding, with unique molecular identifiers applied to normalize quantification of the TCRbeta repertoire. TCRdb reran the public reads through fastp at Q25 and MiXCR, keeping productive beta chains. Rows are unified per CDR3 protein, each entry keeping the most common DNA and genes. The sample includes around 360,000 distinct CDR3 sequences, with around 10% observed a single time. The ten largest make up less than 2.5% of the sample. Worth noting for this clonotype: Its antigen is currently not known. No base quality values were provided; no much bigger clone lies one nucleotide off.

The receptor's source is a human donor who donated a stem cell graft to a child with acute lymphoblastic leukemia. The sample was PBMCs from the stem cell graft donor, taken from the stem cell graft. The chain employs TRBV4-1 and TRBJ2-1; TRBD1 is perhaps the D gene, given 7 matching bases. The nucleotides read TGCGCCAGCAGCTACGGGACAGCGGGTGAGCAGTTCTTC. Its coded protein is CASSYGTAGEQFF.